A selection of T cell receptor beta chains follows, all from one sample in a study of Ad26.COV2.S vaccination and SARS-CoV-2 variants. Method: immunoSEQ multiplex PCR; TCRdb's copy keeps in-frame clones and lacks some. In the table there are some 300,000 clones, approximately 86% of which are singletons. The sequencing here drew on peripheral blood, taken in a trial of Ad26.COV2.S vaccine versus placebo. The receptors derive from a person between 18 and 59 years old who received the Ad26.COV2.S COVID-19 vaccine or a placebo. CDR3s include the opening cysteine and the closing phenylalanine or tryptophan. Fields, in order: clone size, V gene, D gene, J gene, CDR3 DNA, CDR3 protein. A D gene is named only where the DNA matches it firmly. Rows give clone size only sometimes, using once, few, many, or a class for an expanded clone.

clone_size: NA; v_call: TRBV28; d_call: NA; j_call: TRBJ2-4; cdr3_nt: TGTGCCAGCAGTTTAGGGACCAGGGTAGGGGACATTCAGTACTTC; cdr3_aa: CASSLGTRVGDIQYF
clone_size: few; v_call: TRBV9; d_call: TRBD2; j_call: TRBJ2-3; cdr3_nt: TGTGCCAGCAGCCAAAGTCTCGGGGGGGCGAGCCCAGATACGCAGTATTTT; cdr3_aa: CASSQSLGGASPDTQYF
clone_size: NA; v_call: TRBV6-1; d_call: NA; j_call: TRBJ1-6; cdr3_nt: TGTGCCAGCAGTGAAAGGGGAAGGCCCCACGATCTCTATAATTCACCCCTCCACTTT; cdr3_aa: CASSERGRPHDLYNSPLHF
clone_size: NA; v_call: TRBV28; d_call: NA; j_call: TRBJ2-1; cdr3_nt: TGTGCCAGCAGTTCGGGACAATCGAATGAGCAGTTCTTC; cdr3_aa: CASSSGQSNEQFF
clone_size: NA; v_call: TRBV7-3; d_call: NA; j_call: TRBJ2-3; cdr3_nt: TGTGCCAGCAGCTTAATGGGACTTATCACAGATACGCAGTATTTT; cdr3_aa: CASSLMGLITDTQYF
clone_size: NA; v_call: TRBV3-1/TRBV3-2; d_call: NA; j_call: TRBJ2-1; cdr3_nt: TGTGCCAGCAGCCAAGATAGGGAGGGGGCCTCACCCTACAATGAGCAGTTCTTC; cdr3_aa: CASSQDREGASPYNEQFF
clone_size: few; v_call: TRBV28; d_call: NA; j_call: TRBJ2-4; cdr3_nt: TGTGCCAGTAAGGGCGGGCCAGGAAACATTCAGTACTTC; cdr3_aa: CASKGGPGNIQYF
clone_size: NA; v_call: TRBV10-3; d_call: TRBD1; j_call: TRBJ2-1; cdr3_nt: TGTGCCATCAGGTCGGGACAGACCAACAATGAGCAGTTCTTC; cdr3_aa: CAIRSGQTNNEQFF
clone_size: NA; v_call: TRBV5-6; d_call: TRBD1; j_call: TRBJ1-6; cdr3_nt: TGTGCCAGCAGCTTCGGACAGGGGGCTGCCTATAATTCACCCCTCCACTTT; cdr3_aa: CASSFGQGAAYNSPLHF
clone_size: NA; v_call: TRBV7-2; d_call: TRBD1; j_call: TRBJ2-5; cdr3_nt: TGTGCCAGCAGCTTATATCCGGGACAGGGAGAGACCCAGTACTTC; cdr3_aa: CASSLYPGQGETQYF
clone_size: NA; v_call: TRBV5-6; d_call: NA; j_call: TRBJ1-4; cdr3_nt: TGTGCCAGCAGTCGACCTACGGAGGGGACTAATGAAAAACTGTTTTTT; cdr3_aa: CASSRPTEGTNEKLFF
clone_size: NA; v_call: TRBV7-6; d_call: NA; j_call: TRBJ2-1; cdr3_nt: TGTGCCAGCAGCCTACCTGGACAGTGGAATGAGCAGTTCTTC; cdr3_aa: CASSLPGQWNEQFF
clone_size: few; v_call: TRBV27; d_call: NA; j_call: TRBJ1-1; cdr3_nt: TGTGCCAGCAGGGCCAGGGGACGGTGGGCTGAAGCTTTCTTT; cdr3_aa: CASRARGRWAEAFF
clone_size: NA; v_call: TRBV7-6; d_call: NA; j_call: TRBJ1-1; cdr3_nt: TGTGCCAGCAGCCTGGATCCGAACACTGAAGCTTTCTTT; cdr3_aa: CASSLDPNTEAFF
clone_size: NA; v_call: TRBV12-5; d_call: NA; j_call: TRBJ2-3; cdr3_nt: TGTGCTAGTGGTCCCCCGGGGTTGCGGAGCACAGATACGCAGTATTTT; cdr3_aa: CASGPPGLRSTDTQYF
clone_size: NA; v_call: TRBV19; d_call: NA; j_call: TRBJ1-1; cdr3_nt: TGTGCCAGTAGTCCGACGACCGTGAACACTGAAGCTTTCTTT; cdr3_aa: CASSPTTVNTEAFF
clone_size: NA; v_call: TRBV4-1; d_call: TRBD1; j_call: TRBJ2-5; cdr3_nt: TGCGCCAGCAGCCGAGGACAGGAAGAGACCCAGTACTTC; cdr3_aa: CASSRGQEETQYF
clone_size: few; v_call: TRBV4-1; d_call: NA; j_call: TRBJ1-6; cdr3_nt: TGCGCCAGCAGCCAATGGGTCGATTCACCCCTCCACTTT; cdr3_aa: CASSQWVDSPLHF
clone_size: NA; v_call: TRBV7-9; d_call: TRBD2; j_call: TRBJ2-5; cdr3_nt: TGTGCCAGCAGCTTAGAACTAGCGGGGGCCGAGACCCAGTACTTC; cdr3_aa: CASSLELAGAETQYF
clone_size: NA; v_call: TRBV5-8; d_call: TRBD1; j_call: TRBJ1-2; cdr3_nt: TGTGCCAGCAGCATGGACAGGGGGCCCGGCTACACCTTC; cdr3_aa: CASSMDRGPGYTF
clone_size: NA; v_call: TRBV5-1; d_call: NA; j_call: TRBJ2-3; cdr3_nt: TGCGCCAGCAGCTTGGGGGGTTCTAGCACAGATACGCAGTATTTT; cdr3_aa: CASSLGGSSTDTQYF
clone_size: NA; v_call: TRBV28; d_call: NA; j_call: TRBJ1-1; cdr3_nt: TGTGCCAGCAGTTCCTCAGGGACCTACACTGAAGCTTTCTTT; cdr3_aa: CASSSSGTYTEAFF
clone_size: NA; v_call: TRBV15; d_call: NA; j_call: TRBJ2-2; cdr3_nt: TGTGCCACCAGCAGAGATCTTTGGGCGGGCGGGGAGCTGTTTTTT; cdr3_aa: CATSRDLWAGGELFF
clone_size: NA; v_call: TRBV15; d_call: TRBD2; j_call: TRBJ2-3; cdr3_nt: TGTGCCACCGGACGAAAACTGACTAGCGGGGGGGCTGATACGCAGTATTTT; cdr3_aa: CATGRKLTSGGADTQYF
clone_size: NA; v_call: TRBV20-1; d_call: NA; j_call: TRBJ1-1; cdr3_nt: TGCAGTGCTCTCTCACAGGTTGAAGCTTTCTTT; cdr3_aa: CSALSQVEAFF
clone_size: NA; v_call: TRBV10-3; d_call: NA; j_call: TRBJ1-1; cdr3_nt: TGTGCCATCAGTGAAGAGTCGTCCACTGAAGCTTTCTTT; cdr3_aa: CAISEESSTEAFF
clone_size: NA; v_call: TRBV7-8; d_call: TRBD1; j_call: TRBJ2-7; cdr3_nt: TGTGCCAGCAGCCCATCCGGCGGGACAGGGGGCTACGAGCAGTACTTC; cdr3_aa: CASSPSGGTGGYEQYF
clone_size: NA; v_call: TRBV18; d_call: TRBD1; j_call: TRBJ1-1; cdr3_nt: TGTGCCAGCTCACCACAGGGACAGGGTAGCACTGAAGCTTTCTTT; cdr3_aa: CASSPQGQGSTEAFF
clone_size: few; v_call: TRBV28; d_call: TRBD1; j_call: TRBJ1-5; cdr3_nt: TGTGCCAGCAGTCTAACAGGGGGGGGGCAGCCCCAGCATTTT; cdr3_aa: CASSLTGGGQPQHF
clone_size: NA; v_call: TRBV2; d_call: NA; j_call: TRBJ1-4; cdr3_nt: TGTGCCAGCAGTCAGCCTCTCCCCGGAGAAAAACTGTTTTTT; cdr3_aa: CASSQPLPGEKLFF
clone_size: few; v_call: TRBV11-2; d_call: NA; j_call: TRBJ1-6; cdr3_nt: TGTGCCAGCAGGTCAAATGGACGGGAGGGGCCCTATTCACCCCTCCACTTT; cdr3_aa: CASRSNGREGPYSPLHF
clone_size: NA; v_call: TRBV14; d_call: NA; j_call: TRBJ2-2; cdr3_nt: TGTGCCAGCAGCCAAGTGAGGAGCACCGGGGAGCTGTTTTTT; cdr3_aa: CASSQVRSTGELFF
clone_size: NA; v_call: TRBV6-5; d_call: NA; j_call: TRBJ1-5; cdr3_nt: TGTGCCAGCAGAGTTTCAGCTGATAGCAATCAGCCCCAGCATTTT; cdr3_aa: CASRVSADSNQPQHF
clone_size: NA; v_call: TRBV7-9; d_call: NA; j_call: TRBJ1-5; cdr3_nt: TGTGCCAGCAGCTTAAAGGGTGGGGGTCAGCCCCAGCATTTT; cdr3_aa: CASSLKGGGQPQHF
clone_size: NA; v_call: TRBV7-2; d_call: NA; j_call: TRBJ1-5; cdr3_nt: TGTGCCAGCAGCTTCAGGTTTGGGGATCAGCCCCAGCATTTT; cdr3_aa: CASSFRFGDQPQHF
clone_size: NA; v_call: TRBV6-5; d_call: NA; j_call: TRBJ1-1; cdr3_nt: TGTGCCAGCAGTTATTCTGGGGAGAACACTGAAGCTTTCTTT; cdr3_aa: CASSYSGENTEAFF
clone_size: few; v_call: TRBV6-5; d_call: TRBD1; j_call: TRBJ1-2; cdr3_nt: TGTGCCAGCAGCCGGACAGGGGAATATGGCTACACCTTC; cdr3_aa: CASSRTGEYGYTF
clone_size: NA; v_call: TRBV28; d_call: NA; j_call: TRBJ2-7; cdr3_nt: TGTGCCAGCAGTTCTTTTGGGACTGGGGGCTACGAGCAGTACTTC; cdr3_aa: CASSSFGTGGYEQYF
clone_size: NA; v_call: TRBV7-8; d_call: NA; j_call: TRBJ1-2; cdr3_nt: TGTGCCAGCAGCTCCAACCTGCGGCTCCCCAATGGCTACACCTTC; cdr3_aa: CASSSNLRLPNGYTF
clone_size: NA; v_call: TRBV5-1; d_call: NA; j_call: TRBJ1-1; cdr3_nt: TGCGCCAGCAGCAGCGGGACAACCCCTGAAGCTTTCTTT; cdr3_aa: CASSSGTTPEAFF
clone_size: NA; v_call: TRBV3-1/TRBV3-2; d_call: NA; j_call: TRBJ1-4; cdr3_nt: TGTGCCAGCAGCCGTCAGACAGTACAGGGAAATGAAAAACTGTTTTTT; cdr3_aa: CASSRQTVQGNEKLFF
clone_size: NA; v_call: TRBV19; d_call: NA; j_call: TRBJ1-1; cdr3_nt: TGTGCCAGTAGGACGGGAGGGCCGAACACTGAAGCTTTCTTT; cdr3_aa: CASRTGGPNTEAFF
clone_size: NA; v_call: TRBV5-4; d_call: NA; j_call: TRBJ1-2; cdr3_nt: TGTGCCAGCAGCATACAGGGTCGGGGTGGCTACACCTTC; cdr3_aa: CASSIQGRGGYTF
clone_size: NA; v_call: TRBV19; d_call: NA; j_call: TRBJ1-1; cdr3_nt: TGTGCCAGTAGCCCGTCGCTGGCGGGTAACACTGAAGCTTTCTTT; cdr3_aa: CASSPSLAGNTEAFF
clone_size: NA; v_call: TRBV21-1; d_call: NA; j_call: TRBJ2-3; cdr3_nt: TGTGCCAGCAGCCCCTTATTTGGAGGGGAAAAACCAGGGCCGCGCAGTTCGACAGATACGCAGTATTTT; cdr3_aa: CASSPLFGGEKPGPRSSTDTQYF
clone_size: many; v_call: TRBV5-4; d_call: TRBD1; j_call: TRBJ1-4; cdr3_nt: TGTGCCAGCAGCCTGGGGACAGGGGGTGAAAAACTGTTTTTT; cdr3_aa: CASSLGTGGEKLFF
clone_size: once; v_call: TRBV6-5; d_call: TRBD1; j_call: TRBJ1-1; cdr3_nt: TGTGCCAGCAGTTCTCGGATGAGACAGGGTAACACTGAAGCTTTCTTT; cdr3_aa: CASSSRMRQGNTEAFF
clone_size: NA; v_call: TRBV7-3; d_call: NA; j_call: TRBJ2-3; cdr3_nt: TGTGCCAGCAGCGCCCGAGGCGGGGGCCCCTCTAGCACAGATACGCAGTATTTT; cdr3_aa: CASSARGGGPSSTDTQYF
clone_size: NA; v_call: TRBV29-1; d_call: NA; j_call: TRBJ2-2; cdr3_nt: TGCAGTGCCGGGTCTTCGAACACCGGGGAGCTGTTTTTT; cdr3_aa: CSAGSSNTGELFF
clone_size: many; v_call: TRBV7-9; d_call: TRBD1; j_call: TRBJ1-1; cdr3_nt: TGTGCCAGCAGCCTAATTGCAGGGACAGGTTATACCCTGAAATCTGAAGCTTTCTTT; cdr3_aa: CASSLIAGTGYTLKSEAFF
clone_size: NA; v_call: TRBV5-1; d_call: NA; j_call: TRBJ2-7; cdr3_nt: TGCGCCAGCAGCCCGTGGACGAATGGTTACGAGCAGTACTTC; cdr3_aa: CASSPWTNGYEQYF
clone_size: NA; v_call: TRBV10-3; d_call: NA; j_call: TRBJ2-7; cdr3_nt: TGTGCCATCAGTGGCGTAACTAGCGAGCAGTACTTC; cdr3_aa: CAISGVTSEQYF
clone_size: NA; v_call: TRBV27; d_call: NA; j_call: TRBJ1-6; cdr3_nt: TGTGCCAGCAGTTTGGGGGGGTCCTATTCACCCCTCCACTTT; cdr3_aa: CASSLGGSYSPLHF
clone_size: NA; v_call: TRBV3-1/TRBV3-2; d_call: NA; j_call: TRBJ1-2; cdr3_nt: TGTGCCAGCAGCCAATTGGACAGCCGGGGCTACACCTTC; cdr3_aa: CASSQLDSRGYTF
clone_size: NA; v_call: TRBV14; d_call: TRBD1; j_call: TRBJ1-2; cdr3_nt: TGTGCCAGCAGCCAACGAACGACAGGGGGCGGAGGTGGCTACACCTTC; cdr3_aa: CASSQRTTGGGGGYTF
clone_size: NA; v_call: TRBV6-5; d_call: TRBD1; j_call: TRBJ1-4; cdr3_nt: TGTGCCAGTCGGGACAGGGGGGATGAAAAACTGTTTTTT; cdr3_aa: CASRDRGDEKLFF
clone_size: NA; v_call: TRBV6-2/TRBV6-3; d_call: NA; j_call: TRBJ1-5; cdr3_nt: TGTGCCAGCAGTTTAGCAGGTTGGGGGCCCAATCAGCCCCAGCATTTT; cdr3_aa: CASSLAGWGPNQPQHF
clone_size: NA; v_call: TRBV5-1; d_call: NA; j_call: TRBJ2-3; cdr3_nt: TGCGCCAGCAGCTTGGCCCACGGGGGCCAAGGAGATACGCAGTATTTT; cdr3_aa: CASSLAHGGQGDTQYF
clone_size: NA; v_call: TRBV28; d_call: NA; j_call: TRBJ2-7; cdr3_nt: TGTGCCAGCAGTCGAAGGGGGATTCGCCCCTACGAGCAGTACTTC; cdr3_aa: CASSRRGIRPYEQYF
clone_size: once; v_call: TRBV7-6; d_call: TRBD2; j_call: TRBJ2-3; cdr3_nt: TGTGCCAGCAGCACGCCGAGGGGATTTAGCGGGGGCCGCACAGATACGCAGTATTTT; cdr3_aa: CASSTPRGFSGGRTDTQYF